This TCR beta chain was recovered during a study of control samples from healthy donors and cancer patients. This table comes from immunoSEQ multiplex PCR, and its TCRdb copy is limited to in-frame clones, with some not included. Found here are about 120,000 clones, over 80% of them singletons; the top ten hold under 0.7%. With 2 bases removed from V and 4 bases from J, the gap between germline ends came to 20 bases. Germline loops: CDR1 GTSNPN, CDR2 SVGIG (reference sequence). The CDR3 is 16 residues long. Sequencing input: PBMCs. This sequence joins TRBV30 and TRBJ1-1; D is ambiguous. The clonotype was recovered from a man at least 80 years old with head and neck cancer. The CDR3 sequence is CAWSRTLFRGGTEAFF. CDR3 nucleotide sequence: TGTGCCTGGAGTCGTACTTTATTTCGGGGTGGCACTGAAGCTTTCTTT.